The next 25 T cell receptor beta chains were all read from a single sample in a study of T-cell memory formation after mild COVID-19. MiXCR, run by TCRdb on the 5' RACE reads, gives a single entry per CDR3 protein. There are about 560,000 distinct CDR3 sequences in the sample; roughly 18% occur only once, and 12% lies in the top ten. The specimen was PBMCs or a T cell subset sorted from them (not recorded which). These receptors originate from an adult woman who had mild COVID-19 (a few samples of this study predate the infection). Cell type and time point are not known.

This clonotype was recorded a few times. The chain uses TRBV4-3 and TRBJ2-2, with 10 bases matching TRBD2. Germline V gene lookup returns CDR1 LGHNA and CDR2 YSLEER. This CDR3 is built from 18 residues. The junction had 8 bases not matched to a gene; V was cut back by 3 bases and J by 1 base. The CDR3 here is CASSHTTLAGENTGELFF. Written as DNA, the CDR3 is TGCGCCAGCAGCCATACAACCCTAGCGGGAGAGAACACCGGGGAGCTGTTTTTT.

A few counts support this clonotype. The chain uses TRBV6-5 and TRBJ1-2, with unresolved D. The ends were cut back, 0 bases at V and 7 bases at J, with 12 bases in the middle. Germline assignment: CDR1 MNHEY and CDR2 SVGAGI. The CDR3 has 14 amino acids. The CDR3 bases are TGTGCCAGCAGTTACTCGACGGGGTCTAGTGGCTACACCTTC. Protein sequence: CASSYSTGSSGYTF.

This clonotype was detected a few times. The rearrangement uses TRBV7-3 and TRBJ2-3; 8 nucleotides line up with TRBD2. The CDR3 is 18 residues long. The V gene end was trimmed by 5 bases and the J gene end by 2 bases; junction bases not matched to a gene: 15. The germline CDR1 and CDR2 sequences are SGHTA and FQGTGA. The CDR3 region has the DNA TGTGCCAGCAGCCTTCTTCGGGGTAGCGGGGTCGCCACAGATACGCAGTATTTT. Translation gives CASSLLRGSGVATDTQYF. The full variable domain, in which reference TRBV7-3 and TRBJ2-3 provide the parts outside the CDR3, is GAGVSQTPSNKVTEKGKYVELRCDPISGHTALYWYRQSLGQGPEFLIYFQGTGAADDSGLPNDRFFAVRPEGSVSTLKIQRTERGDSAVYLCASSLLRGSGVATDTQYFGPGTRLTVL.

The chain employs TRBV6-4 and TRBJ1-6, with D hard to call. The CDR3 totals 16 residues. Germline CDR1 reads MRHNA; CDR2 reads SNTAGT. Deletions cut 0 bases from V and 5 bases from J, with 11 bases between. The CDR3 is CASSDSSRGDNSPLHF. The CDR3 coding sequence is TGTGCCAGCAGTGACTCTTCGAGAGGAGATAATTCACCCCTCCACTTT.

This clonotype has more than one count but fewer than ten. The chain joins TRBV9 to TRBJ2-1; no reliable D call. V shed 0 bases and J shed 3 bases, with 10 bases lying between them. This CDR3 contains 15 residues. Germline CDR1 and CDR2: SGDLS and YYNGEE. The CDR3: CASSVGSLYYNEQFF. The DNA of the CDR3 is TGTGCCAGCAGCGTAGGTTCCCTATACTACAATGAGCAGTTCTTC.

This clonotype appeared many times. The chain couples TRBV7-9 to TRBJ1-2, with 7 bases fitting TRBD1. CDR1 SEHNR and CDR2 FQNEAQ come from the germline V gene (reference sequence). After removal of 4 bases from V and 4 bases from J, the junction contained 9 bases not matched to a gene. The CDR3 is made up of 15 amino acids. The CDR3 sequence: CASSSPADRAYGYTF. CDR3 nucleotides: TGTGCCAGCAGCTCGCCGGCTGACAGGGCCTATGGCTACACCTTC.

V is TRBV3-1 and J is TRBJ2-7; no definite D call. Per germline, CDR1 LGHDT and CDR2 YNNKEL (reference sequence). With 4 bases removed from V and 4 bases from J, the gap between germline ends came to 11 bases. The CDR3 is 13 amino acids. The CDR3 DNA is TGTGCCAGCAGCCGACTGGCGGATTACGAGCAGTACTTC. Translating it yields CASSRLADYEQYF.

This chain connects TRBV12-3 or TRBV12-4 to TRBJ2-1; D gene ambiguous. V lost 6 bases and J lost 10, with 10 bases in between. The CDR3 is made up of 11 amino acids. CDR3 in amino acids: CASSSGEEQFF. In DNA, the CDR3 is TGTGCCAGCAGCTCCGGAGAAGAGCAGTTCTTC.

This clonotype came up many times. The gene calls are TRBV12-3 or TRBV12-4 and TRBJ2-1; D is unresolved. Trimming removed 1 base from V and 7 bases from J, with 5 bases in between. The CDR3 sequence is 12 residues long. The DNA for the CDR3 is TGTGCCAGCAGTTTAGGTCCAAATGAGCAGTTCTTC. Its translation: CASSLGPNEQFF.

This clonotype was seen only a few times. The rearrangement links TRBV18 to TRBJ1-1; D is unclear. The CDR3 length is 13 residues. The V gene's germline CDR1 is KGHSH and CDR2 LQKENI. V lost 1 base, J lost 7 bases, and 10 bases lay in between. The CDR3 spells CASSPLLSFEAFF. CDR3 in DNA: TGTGCCAGCTCACCACTTCTTTCCTTTGAAGCTTTCTTT. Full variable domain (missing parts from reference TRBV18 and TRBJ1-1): NAGVMQNPRHLVRRRGQEARLRCSPMKGHSHVYWYRQLPEEGLKFMVYLQKENIIDESGMPKERFSAEFPKEGPSILRIQQVVRGDSAAYFCASSPLLSFEAFFGQGTRLTVV.

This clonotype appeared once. Written as DNA, the CDR3 is TGTGCCAGCAGTTACTCGAACGCAGTATCGGGAAACACCATATATTTT. Encoded protein: CASSYSNAVSGNTIYF. V is TRBV6-5 and J is TRBJ1-3; the D is unclear. The CDR3 spans 16 residues. Germline loops: CDR1 MNHEY, CDR2 SVGAGI. V was trimmed by 0 bases and J by 4 bases, leaving 13 bases between them.

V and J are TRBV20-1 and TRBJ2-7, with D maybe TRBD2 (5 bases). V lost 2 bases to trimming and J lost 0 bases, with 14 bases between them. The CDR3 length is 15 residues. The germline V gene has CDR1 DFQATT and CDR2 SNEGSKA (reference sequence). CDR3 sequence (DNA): TGCAGTGCTAGACCCAGCGGAGGCCCCTCCTACGAGCAGTACTTC. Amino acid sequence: CSARPSGGPSYEQYF.

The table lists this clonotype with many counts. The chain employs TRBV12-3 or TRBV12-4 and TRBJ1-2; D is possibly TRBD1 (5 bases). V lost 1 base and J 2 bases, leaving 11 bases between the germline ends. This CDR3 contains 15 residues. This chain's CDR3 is CASSLGQGANYGYTF. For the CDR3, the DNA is TGTGCCAGCAGTTTAGGGCAGGGAGCGAACTATGGCTACACCTTC.

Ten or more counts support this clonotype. The CDR3 is CASSPTSGRAGYVEDTQYF. CDR3 DNA sequence: TGTGCCAGCAGCCCTACTAGCGGGAGGGCCGGTTATGTGGAAGATACGCAGTATTTT. J is TRBJ2-3 and V is TRBV6-2 or TRBV6-3; 13 bases line up with TRBD2. From germline, CDR1 is MNHEY and CDR2 SVGEGT. J gave up 5 bases and V 6 bases, and 17 bases lay outside the gene matches. This CDR3 comprises 19 residues.

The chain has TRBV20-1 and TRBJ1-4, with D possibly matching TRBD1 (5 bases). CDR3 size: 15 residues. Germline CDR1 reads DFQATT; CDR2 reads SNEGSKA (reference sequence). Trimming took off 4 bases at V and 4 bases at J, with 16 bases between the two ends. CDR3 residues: CSAKNRAGINEKLFF. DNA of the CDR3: TGCAGTGCTAAGAATAGGGCAGGGATTAATGAAAAACTGTTTTTT.

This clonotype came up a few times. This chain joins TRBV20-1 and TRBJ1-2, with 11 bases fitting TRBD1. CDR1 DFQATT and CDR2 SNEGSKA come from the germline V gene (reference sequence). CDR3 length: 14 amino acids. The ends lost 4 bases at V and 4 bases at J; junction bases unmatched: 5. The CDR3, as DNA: TGCAGTGCTATCGGGACAGGGGGGAGCTATGGCTACACCTTC. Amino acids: CSAIGTGGSYGYTF.

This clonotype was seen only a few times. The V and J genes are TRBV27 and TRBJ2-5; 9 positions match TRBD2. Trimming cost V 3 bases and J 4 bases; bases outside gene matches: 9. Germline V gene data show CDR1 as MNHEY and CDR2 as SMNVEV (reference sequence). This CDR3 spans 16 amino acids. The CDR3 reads CASSFSGTSIPETQYF. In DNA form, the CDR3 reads TGTGCCAGCAGTTTCTCCGGGACTAGCATACCAGAGACCCAGTACTTC.

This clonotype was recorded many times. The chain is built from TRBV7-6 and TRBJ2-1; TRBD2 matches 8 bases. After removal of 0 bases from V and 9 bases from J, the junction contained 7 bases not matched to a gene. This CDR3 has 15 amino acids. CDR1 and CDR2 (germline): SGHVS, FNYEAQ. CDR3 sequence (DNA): TGTGCCAGCAGCTTAGCGCCCAGCGGGAGAGGTGAGCAGTTCTTC. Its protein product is CASSLAPSGRGEQFF.

The CDR3 nucleotides are TGTGCCAGCAGCCAAGGGGGCGCGTGGGGGCATCCCCCGGACTATGGCTACACCTTC. Translating it yields CASSQGGAWGHPPDYGYTF. V usage is TRBV3-1 and J usage is TRBJ1-2; the D gene is possibly TRBD1 (6 bases). The CDR3 has 19 amino acids. V was pared by 1 base and J by 3 bases, with 24 bases between. Germline loops: CDR1 LGHDT, CDR2 YNNKEL (reference sequence).

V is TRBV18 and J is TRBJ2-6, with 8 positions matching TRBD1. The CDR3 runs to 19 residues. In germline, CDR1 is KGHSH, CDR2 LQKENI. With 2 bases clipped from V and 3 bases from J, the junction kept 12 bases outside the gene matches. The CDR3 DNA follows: TGTGCCAGCTCACCAGGAGGAGTGACAGGGGTCGGTGGGGCCAACGTCCTGACTTTC. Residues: CASSPGGVTGVGGANVLTF.

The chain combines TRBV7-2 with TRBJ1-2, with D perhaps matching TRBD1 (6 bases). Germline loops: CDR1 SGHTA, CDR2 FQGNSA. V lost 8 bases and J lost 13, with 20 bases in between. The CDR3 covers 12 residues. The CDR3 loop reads CASGTFPQGITF. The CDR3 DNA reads TGTGCCAGCGGCACCTTCCCGCAGGGGATCACCTTC.

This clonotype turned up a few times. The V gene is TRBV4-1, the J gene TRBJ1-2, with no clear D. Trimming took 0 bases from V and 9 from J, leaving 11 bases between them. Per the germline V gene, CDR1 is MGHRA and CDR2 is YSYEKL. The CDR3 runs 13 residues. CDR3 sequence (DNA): TGCGCCAGCAGCCAAGATCCCCCGCTCAGCTACACCTTC. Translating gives CASSQDPPLSYTF.

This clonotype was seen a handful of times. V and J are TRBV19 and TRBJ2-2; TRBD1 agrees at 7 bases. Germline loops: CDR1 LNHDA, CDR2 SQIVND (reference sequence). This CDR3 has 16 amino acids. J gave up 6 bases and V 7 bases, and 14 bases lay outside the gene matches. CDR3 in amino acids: CASTNSDRVGAGELFF. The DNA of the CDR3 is TGTGCCAGTACCAACTCCGACAGGGTCGGTGCCGGGGAGCTGTTTTTT.

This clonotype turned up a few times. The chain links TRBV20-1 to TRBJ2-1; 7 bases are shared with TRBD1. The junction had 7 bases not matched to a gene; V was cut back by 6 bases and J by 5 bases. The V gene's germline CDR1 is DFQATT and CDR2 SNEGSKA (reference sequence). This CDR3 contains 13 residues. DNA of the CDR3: TGCAGTGCCGTGAGGACAGGAGACAATGAGCAGTTCTTC. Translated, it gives CSAVRTGDNEQFF.

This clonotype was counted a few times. CDR3 amino acids: CAISGPSGVGGEQFF. CDR3 nucleotide sequence: TGTGCCATCAGTGGACCGAGCGGTGTCGGAGGTGAGCAGTTCTTC. The chain uses TRBV10-3 and TRBJ2-1; D possibly corresponds to TRBD2 (5 bases). CDR1 is ENHRY, CDR2 SYGVKD, per germline. Trimming left V 4 bases short and J 9 bases short, with 19 bases between. The CDR3 is made up of 15 amino acids.